These 21 T cell receptor beta chains came from one sample sequenced in a study of beta chain features in type 1 diabetes. Study-level findings and limits: Shortening that was moderate but significant affected the TCRB CDR3s of Type 1 diabetes patients in all four CD4+ subsets.

Isolated RNA was reverse transcribed in full, so expressed TCRB transcripts were sequenced. The table came from immunoSEQ multiplex PCR; TCRdb's copy has only in-frame clones and leaves some out. The sample shows about 240,000 clones, about 15% of them seen only once. Their target antigens are unknown. The sample was naive CD4+ T cells from blood. The receptors shown here come from a man between 25 and 39 years old with type 1 diabetes.

V usage is TRBV30 and J usage is TRBJ1-1; TRBD1 matches at 8 bases. V dropped 7 bases and J dropped 4; count of bases not matched to a gene: 14. Germline CDR1 GTSNPN, CDR2 SVGIG (reference sequence). This CDR3 is built from 15 residues. CDR3 residues: CAYTAPGQEFTEAFF. The CDR3 DNA follows: TGTGCCTATACGGCACCGGGACAGGAGTTCACTGAAGCTTTCTTT.

This rearrangement joins TRBV25-1 to TRBJ1-1; TRBD1 aligns across 8 bases. CDR3 length: 12 amino acids. Germline CDR1 and CDR2: MGHDK and SYGVNS. V trimming: 5 bases; J trimming: 8 bases; junction bases outside the gene matches: 4. CDR3 region: CASSSGQGEAFF. The CDR3 coding sequence is TGTGCCAGCAGTTCCGGACAGGGAGAAGCTTTCTTT.

This clone has more than one count but fewer than ten. This rearrangement joins TRBV7-9 to TRBJ2-7; 7 bases agree with TRBD2. The CDR3 covers 15 residues. Germline values: CDR1 SEHNR, CDR2 FQNEAQ (reference sequence). With V trimmed by 5 bases and J by 3 bases, 10 bases remained unmatched. The chain's CDR3 is CASSASGGGVYEQYF. CDR3 nucleotide sequence: TGTGCCAGCAGCGCTAGTGGTGGGGGGGTCTACGAGCAGTACTTC.

V usage is TRBV6-5 and J usage is TRBJ2-4; 7 bases agree with TRBD2. The CDR3 runs to 16 residues. Germline lookup yields CDR1 MNHEY and CDR2 SVGAGI. V lost 0 bases, J lost 4 bases, and 6 bases stayed unmatched. The CDR3: CASSYSPSGAKNIQYF. Here the CDR3 DNA reads TGTGCCAGCAGTTACTCGCCTAGCGGAGCGAAAAACATTCAGTACTTC.

This clone was counted only a few times. V is TRBV7-9 and J is TRBJ1-1, with D perhaps matching TRBD1 (5 bases). The germline V gene has CDR1 SEHNR and CDR2 FQNEAQ (reference sequence). CDR3 size: 14 residues. Trimming stripped 2 bases from V and 1 base from J, with 8 bases between. Written as DNA, the CDR3 is TGTGCCAGCAGCTTATGGGGGGAGAACACTGAAGCTTTCTTT. Its translation is CASSLWGENTEAFF.

Points on this clone: One junction end does not reproduce the germline sequence, and a read error may be involved. The V and J genes are TRBV7-7 and TRBJ2-5; 8 nucleotides align to TRBD1. The germline CDR1 and CDR2 sequences are SSHAT and FNYEAQ (reference sequence). This CDR3 is 13 amino acids long. CDR3 DNA sequence: TGTGCTAGCAGCGGACAGGGACCTGAGACCCAGTACTTC. Translation gives CASSGQGPETQYF.

This clone was observed a handful of times. The chain recombines TRBV21-1 with TRBJ2-6; no DNA check was done on the table's D call, TRBD2. TRBV21-1 is a recognized pseudogene. The CDR3 is 17 residues long. The CDR3 is CASSSQRVPSGANVLTF. For the CDR3, the DNA is TGTGCCAGCAGCTCCCAGCGGGTCCCCTCTGGGGCCAACGTCCTGACTTTC.

The chain carries TRBV5-4 and TRBJ1-2; D is ambiguous. In germline, CDR1 is SGHNT, CDR2 YYREEE (reference sequence). Trimming pared 2 bases from V and 8 bases from J, leaving 13 bases between. This CDR3 is 13 amino acids long. The CDR3 bases are TGTGCCAGCAGCTTCGCCCCAAGTGGCGGCTACACCTTC. It translates to CASSFAPSGGYTF.

This clone was seen more than once but under ten times. V and J are TRBV7-2 and TRBJ2-3, with 9 bases aligning to TRBD1. The CDR3 sequence is 15 residues long. Germline V gene data show CDR1 as SGHTA and CDR2 as FQGNSA. With 3 bases clipped from V and 3 bases from J, the junction kept 4 bases outside the gene matches. In DNA, the CDR3 is TGTGCCAGCAGCTTCCGCGACAGGGGGACAGATACGCAGTATTTT. Its translation is CASSFRDRGTDTQYF.

This clone was detected only a few times. The V and J genes are TRBV27 and TRBJ1-2; TRBD1 is a possible D gene (5 bases). The V and J ends lost 5 bases and 3 bases respectively, with 10 bases between them. This CDR3 is built from 13 residues. Germline lookup yields CDR1 MNHEY and CDR2 SMNVEV (reference sequence). CDR3 protein: CASSQGGHYGYTF. The CDR3 region has the DNA TGTGCCAGCAGTCAGGGAGGCCACTATGGCTACACCTTC.

This clone was detected only a few times. V usage is TRBV5-6 and J usage is TRBJ2-3, with 10 bases lining up with TRBD2. The CDR3 runs to 19 residues. Unmatched junction bases numbered 13, after V lost 0 bases and J lost 3 bases. Germline CDR1 and CDR2: SGHDT and YYEEEE. CDR3 sequence reads: CASSLVGAPSGSSTDTQYF. The CDR3, as DNA: TGTGCCAGCAGCTTGGTGGGGGCGCCTAGCGGGAGTTCGACAGATACGCAGTATTTT.

Only a few counts were recorded for this clone. CDR3 loop: CASSPPGVGYGYTF. The CDR3 DNA follows: TGTGCCAGCAGCCCCCCCGGGGTCGGCTATGGCTACACCTTC. V and J are TRBV27 and TRBJ1-2, with D unresolved. The CDR3 sequence is 14 residues long. Germline CDR1 and CDR2: MNHEY and SMNVEV (reference sequence). The V gene lost 6 bases and the J gene lost 4 bases, with 15 bases spanning the gap.

This clone was seen a handful of times. CDR3 residues: CASSPGGTETF. The CDR3 DNA is TGCGCCAGCAGCCCGGGGGGGACAGAAACCTTC. The rearrangement links TRBV5-1 to TRBJ1-2; TRBD1 agrees at 7 bases. Per germline, CDR1 SGHRS and CDR2 YFSETQ. V shed 4 bases, J shed 14 bases, and the junction held 8 bases outside the gene matches. The CDR3 loop spans 11 amino acids.

There are a few counts of this clone. The V call is TRBV7-9, the J call TRBJ1-2; D is ambiguous. Germline loops: CDR1 SEHNR, CDR2 FQNEAQ (reference sequence). The V end was cut by 4 bases, the J end by 2 bases, with 11 bases between. The CDR3 loop spans 14 amino acids. The CDR3, as DNA: TGTGCCAGCAGCTCCCGGGTGAGGAACTATGGCTACACCTTC. Protein sequence: CASSSRVRNYGYTF.

V and J are TRBV5-1 and TRBJ1-1; D is unresolved. Germline values: CDR1 SGHRS, CDR2 YFSETQ. The ends were cut back, 0 bases at V and 1 base at J, with 7 bases in the middle. This CDR3 comprises 14 residues. In nucleotides, the CDR3 is TGCGCCAGCAGCTTGGCTCCGGGGAACACTGAAGCTTTCTTT. It codes for CASSLAPGNTEAFF.

In its sample, this clone was seen a few times. The genes are TRBV30 and TRBJ1-2; possible D gene TRBD1, 6 bases. Trimming removed 4 bases at V and 3 bases at J, with 9 bases between. This CDR3 has 12 residues. The germline V gene encodes CDR1 GTSNPN and CDR2 SVGIG (reference sequence). The CDR3 protein is CAWTAGDYGYTF. The CDR3 DNA reads TGTGCCTGGACCGCAGGGGACTATGGCTACACCTTC.

Concerning this clone itself: The junction departs from the called germline gene at one end, perhaps through a read error. The V gene is TRBV6-5, the J gene TRBJ2-5; weak D call: TRBD1 (5 bases). CDR1 MNHEY and CDR2 SVGAGI come from the germline V gene. The CDR3 runs 13 residues. The CDR3 coding sequence is TGTGCCAGCCGCCAGGGCTACCAGGAGACCCAGTACTTC. Its protein is CASRQGYQETQYF.

The V and J genes are TRBV11-2 and TRBJ2-2, with D tentatively TRBD2 (6 bases). Looked up from germline, CDR1 is SGHAT and CDR2 is FQNNGV. This CDR3 region has 17 residues. V lost 9 bases and J lost 5, with 25 bases in between. CDR3 sequence: CASHTFYAGPVTGELFF. The CDR3 region has the DNA TGTGCCAGTCATACTTTTTATGCGGGACCTGTTACCGGGGAGCTGTTTTTT.

This clone was seen a few times. The V gene is TRBV29-1, the J gene TRBJ1-1; D might be TRBD1 (5 bases). V lost 7 bases and J lost 5, with 11 bases in between. This CDR3 spans 11 amino acids. Per germline, CDR1 SQVTM and CDR2 ANQGSEA. The CDR3 coding sequence is TGCAGCGCCATCAGGGAAACTGAAGCTTTCTTT. Encoded protein: CSAIRETEAFF.

The rearrangement joins TRBV27 to TRBJ2-7; a possible D gene is TRBD2 (6 bases). Germline V gives CDR1 MNHEY, CDR2 SMNVEV (reference sequence). Trimming removed 0 bases from V and 7 bases from J, with 13 bases in between. The CDR3 has 14 residues. The CDR3: CASSLSYPGREQYF. DNA for the CDR3: TGTGCCAGCAGTTTATCTTACCCAGGGAGGGAGCAGTACTTC.

The chain carries TRBV30 and TRBJ2-2; 15 bases fit TRBD2. The CDR3 consists of 19 residues. The germline gives CDR1 GTSNPN, CDR2 SVGIG (reference sequence). V lost 5 bases, J lost 1 base, and 11 bases stayed unmatched. This chain's CDR3 is CAWALGTSGRPKNTGELFF. The CDR3 coding sequence is TGTGCCTGGGCATTAGGGACTAGCGGGAGGCCGAAGAACACCGGGGAGCTGTTTTTT.